This T cell receptor beta chain originates from a study of beta chain features in type 1 diabetes. About the study: Patients shared similar age, gender and cell yields with healthy donors. Study outcomes and limitations: For Type 1 diabetes patients, all four CD4+ subsets carried TCRB CDR3s that were moderately but significantly shorter.

CD4+ cells of the naive, central memory, regulatory and stem cell-like memory types were sorted via CD45RO/CCR7/CD25/CD127/CD95/CD27. Purity of each sorted population was above 95%. The CDR3 sequence is 13 residues long. Per the germline V gene, CDR1 is SQVTM and CDR2 is ANQGSEA. V lost 6 bases to trimming and J lost 3 bases; unmatched junction nucleotides: 6. Every bit of the isolated RNA underwent reverse transcription, so sequencing read expressed TCRB transcripts. It was found that naive, central memory and regulatory T cell samples averaged approximately 3.6 million reads. Profiling relied on immunoSEQ multiplex PCR, and the TCRdb table lists in-frame clones only, not all of them. This table holds hundreds of thousands of clones, roughly 12% found once. This clone was seen a handful of times. Its antigen is still unknown.

The origin of this receptor is a woman younger than 30 with type 1 diabetes. The rearrangement links TRBV29-1 to TRBJ1-2; 8 nucleotides match TRBD1. Material for sequencing was naive CD4+ T cells from blood. Here the CDR3 reads CSVGPTGDYGYTF. For the CDR3, the DNA is TGCAGCGTCGGACCGACAGGGGACTATGGCTACACCTTC.